This TCR beta chain was recorded in a study of regulatory T cells in long-lasting Graves disease. HTBI primers from iRepertoire and Arm-PCR of CDR3 regions yielded the TCR beta libraries. MiXCR, applied by TCRdb to the multiplex PCR reads, yields one record per CDR3 protein. Here the sample spans approximately 360,000 distinct CDR3 sequences, approximately 23% being singletons. The germline gives CDR1 DFQATT, CDR2 SNEGSKA (reference sequence). The CDR3 covers 14 residues. Between the trimmed V and J ends, which lost 0 bases and 4 bases, there was a span of 12 bases. Time point described: persistent/refractory GD, antithyroid drugs over 5 years with positive TRAb. The TCR library used RNA extracted from PBMCs. Patients came through an endocrinology department, and that department was in Xi'an, China. This clonotype was detected a few times.

This TCR was sampled from a woman aged 40-49 years with Graves disease. The chain links TRBV20-1 to TRBJ2-5; perhaps D is TRBD1 or TRBD2 (5 bases each). The source material was peripheral blood mononuclear cells (PBMCs), sampled when the disease was refractory, from a patient treated with antithyroid drugs. The chain's CDR3 is CSARDELGVETQYF. The CDR3 DNA reads TGCAGTGCTAGAGATGAGTTGGGGGTAGAGACCCAGTACTTC.